These 20 T cell receptor beta chains were sequenced from one sample in a study of CD8+CD57+ T cells in acquired aplastic anemia. TCR beta VDJ combinations and CDR3 sequences were profiled from genomic DNA. Each CDR3 protein is one row after TCRdb ran MiXCR on the reads. The table shows 100,000 to 150,000 distinct CDR3 sequences, with 41% occurring only once. The sequencing sample was made of sorted CD4+, CD8+, or CD8+CD57+ T cells (not recorded which) from PBMCs. All receptors come from a human donor in good health, serving as a control.

The chain carries TRBV10-3 and TRBJ2-3; 9 positions match TRBD2. In germline, CDR1 is ENHRY, CDR2 SYGVKD. V shed 3 bases, J shed 11 bases, and the junction held 15 bases outside the gene matches. The CDR3 runs 16 residues. The CDR3 sequence is CAISDYASGVDNEQYF. As DNA, the CDR3 is TGTGCCATCAGTGATTATGCTAGCGGGGTTGACAATGAGCAGTATTTT.

The chain carries TRBV11-2 and TRBJ2-1, with a weak D call TRBD2 (6 bases). V was pared by 1 base and J by 15 bases, with 13 bases between. This CDR3 comprises 12 residues. Germline V gene sequence: CDR1 SGHAT, CDR2 FQNNGV. CDR3 region: CASSLGRDGRFF. The CDR3 DNA reads as TGTGCCAGCAGCTTAGGGCGGGACGGACGGTTCTTC.

Concerning this clonotype: A read error is possible here, since a much larger clone lies one base away. The chain is built from TRBV14 and TRBJ2-6; TRBD1 or TRBD2 may be the D gene (5 bases each). The V gene's germline CDR1 is SGHDN and CDR2 FVKESK. There are 19 residues in the CDR3. V lost 0 bases and J 0 bases, leaving 15 bases between the germline ends. CDR3 nucleotide sequence: TGTGCCAGCAGCCAAGAAAGGGGCCTCGGGGTCTCTGGGGCCAACGTCCTGACTTTC. Protein: CASSQERGLGVSGANVLTF. Drawing the rest from reference TRBV14 and TRBJ2-6, the complete variable domain is EAGVTQFPSHSVIEKGQTVTLRCDPISGHDNLYWYRRVMGKEIKFLLHFVKESKQDESGMPNNRFLAERTGGTYSTLKVQPAELEDSGVYFCASSQERGLGVSGANVLTFGAGSRLTVL.

This clonotype was detected many times. This chain joins TRBV28 and TRBJ1-3; D unresolved. This CDR3 spans 15 amino acids. V lost 1 base to trimming and J lost 9 bases, with 16 bases between them. The germline gives CDR1 MDHEN, CDR2 SYDVKM. CDR3: CASSLSTRGQGTIYF. In DNA form, the CDR3 reads TGTGCCAGCAGTTTATCTACGCGCGGCCAAGGCACCATATATTTT.

The rearrangement uses TRBV19 and TRBJ1-5; D may be TRBD1 (6 bases). Germline V gives CDR1 LNHDA, CDR2 SQIVND (reference sequence). This CDR3 has 14 residues. Trimming cost V 9 bases and J 5 bases, with 17 bases left between them. This CDR3 is CASRGLYTHQPQHF. Written as DNA, the CDR3 is TGTGCCAGCAGGGGCCTATACACGCATCAGCCCCAGCATTTT.

This clonotype was counted many times. The chain combines TRBV20-1 with TRBJ2-5; 8 bases line up with TRBD1. The CDR3 contains 14 residues. J lost 1 base, V lost 4 bases, and 5 bases had no gene match. The germline gives CDR1 DFQATT, CDR2 SNEGSKA (reference sequence). The CDR3 sequence: CSANRGATQETQYF. Here the CDR3 DNA reads TGCAGTGCTAACAGGGGGGCTACCCAAGAGACCCAGTACTTC.

The chain couples TRBV24-1 to TRBJ2-7; 13 positions match TRBD2. V lost 4 bases and J lost 4; bases outside the gene matches: 3. Germline CDR1 reads KGHDR; CDR2 reads SFDVKD. The CDR3 extends over 15 amino acids. CDR3 nucleotide sequence: TGTGCCACCAGTGAGCCGACTAGCGGGAGGTACGAGCAGTACTTC. It translates to CATSEPTSGRYEQYF.

This sequence joins TRBV10-3 and TRBJ2-7; the match to TRBD1 covers 7 bases. The germline CDR1 and CDR2 sequences are ENHRY and SYGVKD. CDR3 length equals 16 residues. With V trimmed by 2 bases and J by 3 bases, 10 bases remained unmatched. The CDR3 sequence is CAISEPIDREDYEQYF. CDR3 DNA: TGTGCCATCAGTGAGCCTATCGACAGGGAAGACTACGAGCAGTACTTC.

This clonotype was found once. A read error may account for a junction end that differs from germline. The V call is TRBV18, the J call TRBJ1-4; D might be TRBD1 (5 bases). The V gene's germline CDR1 is KGHSH and CDR2 LQKENI. The CDR3 extends over 13 amino acids. The CDR3 DNA follows: TGTGCCAGCTCACTCCAGGGAAATGAAGAACTGTTTTTT. It is translated as CASSLQGNEELFF.

This clonotype was counted a single time. Since a much larger clone is just one base distant, this may be a read error. Because the CDR3 is missing its conserved closing phenylalanine or tryptophan, this is likely a read error. The chain is built from TRBV11-2 and TRBJ1-2, with 7 bases matching TRBD1. With V trimmed by 5 bases and J by 8 bases, 11 bases remained unmatched. Looked up from germline, CDR1 is SGHAT and CDR2 is FQNNGV. The CDR3 is 14 residues long. CDR3 in DNA: TGTGCCAGCAGCCAAGACAGGGTGGTTCTAGGCTACACCTCC. Translating gives CASSQDRVVLGYTS.

V usage is TRBV2 and J usage is TRBJ1-1, with D tentatively TRBD1 (6 bases). Germline CDR1 is SNHLY and CDR2 is FYNNEI. V shed 3 bases and J shed 3 bases, with 8 bases lying between them. The CDR3 covers 13 residues. CDR3 in amino acids: CASSEGGYTEAFF. The CDR3 region has the DNA TGTGCCAGCAGTGAGGGGGGCTACACTGAAGCTTTCTTT.

The table lists this clonotype with many counts. The J gene is TRBJ2-1, the V gene TRBV5-1, with TRBD2 matching 7 bases. Trimming cost V 1 base and J 0 bases; bases outside gene matches: 10. The germline V gene encodes CDR1 SGHRS and CDR2 YFSETQ. This CDR3 spans 18 amino acids. The DNA for the CDR3 is TGCGCCAGCAGCTTGCGGGGCGGGAGCTCCCTCTCCTACAATGAGCAGTTCTTC. Translated, it gives CASSLRGGSSLSYNEQFF.

Concerning this clonotype: The conserved final phenylalanine or tryptophan is absent from the CDR3, which likely points to a read error. The V call is TRBV24-1, the J call TRBJ1-2; 10 bases map to TRBD1. Per the germline V gene, CDR1 is KGHDR and CDR2 is SFDVKD. The CDR3 runs 14 residues. V trimming: 3 bases; J trimming: 8 bases; junction bases outside the gene matches: 5. The CDR3 is CATSDLRTGGGYTS. CDR3 bases: TGTGCCACCAGTGATCTAAGGACAGGGGGAGGCTACACCTCC.

About this clonotype: The CDR3 does not end in the conserved phenylalanine or tryptophan, so this is likely a read error. The V call is TRBV2, the J call TRBJ1-6; 7 positions match TRBD1. The ends lost 1 base at V and 10 bases at J; junction bases unmatched: 7. CDR3 size: 15 residues. The germline CDR1 and CDR2 sequences are SNHLY and FYNNEI. CDR3 in DNA: TGTGCCAGCAGTGAAGGGACAGGCGGACGATCACCCCTCCACCTT. Its protein product is CASSEGTGGRSPLHL.

This clonotype was detected ten times or more. CDR3 amino acids: CASSLAGGYNEQFF. CDR3 in DNA: TGTGCCAGTTCCCTAGCGGGAGGCTACAATGAGCAGTTCTTC. The V call is TRBV9, the J call TRBJ2-1, with 11 bases fitting TRBD2. CDR3 size: 14 residues. Unmatched junction bases numbered 4, after V lost 8 bases and J lost 3 bases. CDR1 is SGDLS, CDR2 YYNGEE, per germline.

This clonotype has more than one count but fewer than ten. The chain links TRBV6-1 to TRBJ2-7, with 7 bases aligning to TRBD1. The CDR3 runs 15 residues. The V and J ends lost 0 bases and 9 bases, in that order; junction bases with no gene match: 11. Germline V CDR1 and CDR2: MNHNS, SASEGT. CDR3 protein: CASSEAAGQAFRQYF. In DNA form, the CDR3 reads TGTGCCAGCAGTGAAGCGGCAGGACAGGCCTTTCGGCAGTACTTC.

This clonotype was picked up many times. The chain links TRBV19 to TRBJ1-1, with TRBD1 matching 8 bases. The CDR3 sequence is 13 residues long. Germline values: CDR1 LNHDA, CDR2 SQIVND (reference sequence). The junction had 5 bases not matched to a gene; V was cut back by 3 bases and J by 8 bases. CDR3 loop: CASSMHQGAEAFF. The DNA of the CDR3 is TGTGCCAGTAGTATGCACCAGGGGGCCGAAGCTTTCTTT.

This clonotype has at least ten counts. The rearrangement joins TRBV20-1 to TRBJ2-5, with 10 bases aligning to TRBD2. CDR1 and CDR2 from the germline V gene are DFQATT and SNEGSKA (reference sequence). V was clipped by 2 bases and J by 5 bases; unmatched bases: 2. The CDR3 contains 13 residues. Here the CDR3 DNA reads TGCAGTGCTAGACTAGCGGGGGAGGAGACCCAGTACTTC. It is translated as CSARLAGEETQYF.

This clonotype has ten or more counts. The genes are TRBV20-1 and TRBJ2-7, with unresolved D. CDR3 length: 14 amino acids. Germline V CDR1 and CDR2: DFQATT, SNEGSKA (reference sequence). Trimming pared 0 bases from V and 9 bases from J, leaving 18 bases between. The CDR3, as DNA: TGCAGTGCTAGAGATGGGCTAGTGGAAATGGGGCAGTACTTC. Protein sequence: CSARDGLVEMGQYF.

The chain is built from TRBV29-1 and TRBJ2-7; D may be TRBD2 (5 bases). CDR1 is SQVTM and CDR2 is ANQGSEA in the germline V gene. The V gene lost 6 bases and the J gene lost 2 bases, with 8 bases spanning the gap. This CDR3 spans 11 amino acids. The CDR3 is CSVGVAYEQYF. The CDR3 DNA reads as TGCAGCGTCGGGGTGGCCTACGAGCAGTACTTC.